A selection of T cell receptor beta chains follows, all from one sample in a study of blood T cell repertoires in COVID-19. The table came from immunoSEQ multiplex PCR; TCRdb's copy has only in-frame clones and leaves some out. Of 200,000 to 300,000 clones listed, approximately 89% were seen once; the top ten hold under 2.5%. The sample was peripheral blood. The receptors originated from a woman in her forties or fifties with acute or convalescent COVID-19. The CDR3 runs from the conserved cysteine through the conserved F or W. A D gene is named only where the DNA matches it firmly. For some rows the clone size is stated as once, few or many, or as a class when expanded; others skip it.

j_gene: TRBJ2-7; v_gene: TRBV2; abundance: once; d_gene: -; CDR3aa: CASGGLLSYEQYF; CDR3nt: TGTGCCAGTGGCGGATTACTATCCTACGAGCAGTACTTC
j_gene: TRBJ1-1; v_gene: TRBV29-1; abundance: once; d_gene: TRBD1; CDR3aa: CSAPNRGGNTEAFF; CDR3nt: TGCAGCGCCCCAAACAGGGGAGGGAACACTGAAGCTTTCTTT
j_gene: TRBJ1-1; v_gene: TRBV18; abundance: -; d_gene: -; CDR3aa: CASSTSLRGPEAFF; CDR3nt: TGTGCCAGCTCAACTTCACTCAGGGGACCTGAAGCTTTCTTT
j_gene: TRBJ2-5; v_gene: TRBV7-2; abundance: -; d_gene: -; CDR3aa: CASSLGRYQETQYF; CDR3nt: TGTGCCAGCAGCTTAGGTCGGTACCAAGAGACCCAGTACTTC
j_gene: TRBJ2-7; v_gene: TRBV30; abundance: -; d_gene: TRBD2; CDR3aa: CAWSGGGVAGYEQYF; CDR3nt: TGTGCCTGGAGTGGGGGAGGGGTAGCGGGATACGAGCAGTACTTC
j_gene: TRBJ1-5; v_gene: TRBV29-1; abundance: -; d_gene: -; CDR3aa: CSVEVGAGQPQHF; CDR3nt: TGCAGCGTTGAGGTAGGGGCTGGTCAGCCCCAGCATTTT
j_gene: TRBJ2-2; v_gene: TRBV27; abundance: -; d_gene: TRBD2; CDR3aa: CASRGGLASTGELFF; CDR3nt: TGTGCCAGCCGTGGCGGACTAGCGAGCACCGGGGAGCTGTTTTTT
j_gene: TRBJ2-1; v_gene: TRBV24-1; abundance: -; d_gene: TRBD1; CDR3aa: CATGQGEVMGEQFF; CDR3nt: TGTGCCACAGGGCAGGGGGAAGTGATGGGTGAGCAGTTCTTC
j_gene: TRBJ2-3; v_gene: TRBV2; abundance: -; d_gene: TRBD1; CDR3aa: CASKRDRSTDTQYF; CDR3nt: TGTGCCAGCAAGAGGGACAGGTCCACAGATACGCAGTATTTT
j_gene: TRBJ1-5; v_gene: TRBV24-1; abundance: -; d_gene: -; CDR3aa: CATSDPGLPAQPQHF; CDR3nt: TGTGCCACCAGTGATCCGGGACTCCCGGCCCAGCCCCAGCATTTT
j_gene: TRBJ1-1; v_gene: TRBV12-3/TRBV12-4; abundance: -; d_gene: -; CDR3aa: CASNKIKEAFF; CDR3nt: TGTGCCAGCAACAAGATTAAGGAAGCTTTCTTT
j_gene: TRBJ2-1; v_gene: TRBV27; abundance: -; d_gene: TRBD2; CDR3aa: CASNPRGLAGPPEQFF; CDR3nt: TGTGCCAGCAATCCGCGCGGGCTAGCGGGGCCCCCGGAGCAGTTCTTC
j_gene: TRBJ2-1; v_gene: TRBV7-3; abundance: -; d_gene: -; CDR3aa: CASSLDGNGGYEQFF; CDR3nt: TGTGCCAGCAGCTTAGATGGTAACGGGGGTTATGAGCAGTTCTTC
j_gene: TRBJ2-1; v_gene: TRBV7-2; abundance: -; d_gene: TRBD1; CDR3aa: CASSLTWTGVSYNEQFF; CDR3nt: TGTGCCAGCAGCCTTACTTGGACAGGGGTCTCCTACAATGAGCAGTTCTTC
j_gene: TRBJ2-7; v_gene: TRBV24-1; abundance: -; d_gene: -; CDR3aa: CATSGSDTSLDEQYF; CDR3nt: TGTGCCACCAGTGGGTCAGACACTAGTTTGGACGAGCAGTACTTC
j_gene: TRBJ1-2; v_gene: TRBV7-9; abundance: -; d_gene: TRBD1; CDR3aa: CASSLGTAQGGYTF; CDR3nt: TGTGCCAGCAGCCTCGGGACAGCTCAAGGGGGCTACACCTTC
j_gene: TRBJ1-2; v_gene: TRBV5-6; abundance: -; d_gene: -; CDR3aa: CASSINPGVYGYTF; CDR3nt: TGTGCCAGCAGCATCAACCCAGGGGTCTATGGCTACACCTTC
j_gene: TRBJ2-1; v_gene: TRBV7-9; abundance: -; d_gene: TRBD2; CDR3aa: CASSPGLAGDNEQFF; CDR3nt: TGTGCCAGCAGCCCCGGACTAGCGGGAGACAATGAGCAGTTCTTC
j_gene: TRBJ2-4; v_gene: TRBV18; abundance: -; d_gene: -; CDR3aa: CASSPRQDIQYF; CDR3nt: TGTGCCAGCTCACCCCGACAGGACATTCAGTACTTC
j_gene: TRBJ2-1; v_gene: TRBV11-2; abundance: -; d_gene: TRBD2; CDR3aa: CASSLLAGGSYNEQFF; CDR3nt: TGTGCCAGCAGCTTGCTAGCGGGAGGGTCCTACAATGAGCAGTTCTTC
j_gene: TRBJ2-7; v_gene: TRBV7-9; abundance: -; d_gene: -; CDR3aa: CASSLSQWTEQYF; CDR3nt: TGTGCCAGCAGCTTATCGCAATGGACTGAGCAGTACTTC
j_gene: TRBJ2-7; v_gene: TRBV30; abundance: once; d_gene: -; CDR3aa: CAFHRGFSYEQYF; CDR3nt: TGTGCCTTCCACCGGGGGTTCTCCTACGAGCAGTACTTC
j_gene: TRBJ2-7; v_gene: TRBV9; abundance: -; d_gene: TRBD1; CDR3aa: CASSPPGQGAGEQYF; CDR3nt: TGTGCCAGCAGCCCACCGGGACAGGGGGCGGGGGAGCAGTACTTC
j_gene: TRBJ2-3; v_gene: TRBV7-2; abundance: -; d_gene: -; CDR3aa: CASSLRKSTDTQYF; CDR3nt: TGTGCCAGCAGCTTGCGCAAATCCACAGATACGCAGTATTTT
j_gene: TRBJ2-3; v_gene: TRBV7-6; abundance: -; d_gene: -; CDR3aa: CASSPRGDTQYF; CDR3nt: TGTGCCAGCAGCCCCCGGGGGGATACGCAGTATTTT
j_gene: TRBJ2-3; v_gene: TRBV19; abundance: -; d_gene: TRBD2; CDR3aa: CASSTLLAGDTDTQYF; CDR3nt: TGTGCCAGTAGTACCCTACTAGCGGGGGACACAGATACGCAGTATTTT
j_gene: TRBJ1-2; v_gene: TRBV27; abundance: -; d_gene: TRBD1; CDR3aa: CASSLTGADYGYTF; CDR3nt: TGTGCCAGCAGTTTGACAGGGGCGGACTATGGCTACACCTTC
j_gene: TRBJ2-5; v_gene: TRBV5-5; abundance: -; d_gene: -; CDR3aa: CASSLEGAETQYF; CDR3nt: TGTGCCAGCAGCTTGGAGGGAGCGGAGACCCAGTACTTC
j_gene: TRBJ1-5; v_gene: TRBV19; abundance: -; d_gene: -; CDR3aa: CASSNYPGSGIQPQHF; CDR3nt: TGTGCCAGTAGTAATTATCCGGGGTCTGGTATTCAGCCCCAGCATTTT
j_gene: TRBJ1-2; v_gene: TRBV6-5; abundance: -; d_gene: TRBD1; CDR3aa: CASNSQGGDYGYTF; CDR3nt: TGTGCCAGCAACTCACAGGGGGGGGACTATGGCTACACCTTC